Following are 20 T cell receptor beta chains from one sample sequenced in a study of blood T cells in healthy people across ages. A second PCR, run for about 7 to 11 cycles, used a sample-barcoded 5' primer plus a J-beta primer mix. MiXCR, applied by TCRdb to the 5' RACE reads, yields one record per CDR3 protein. The repertoire holds about a million distinct CDR3 sequences, with under 40% as singletons. Sequenced input: blood. The receptors here all came from a man aged 18-30 years in good health.

This clonotype was picked up many times. The chain combines TRBV7-2 with TRBJ1-5; a possible D gene is TRBD1 (6 bases). Germline CDR1 SGHTA, CDR2 FQGNSA. This CDR3 comprises 15 residues. Trimming removed 5 bases at V and 0 bases at J, with 11 bases between. This CDR3 is CASSPQGNSNQPQHF. Here the CDR3 DNA reads TGTGCCAGCAGCCCACAGGGTAATAGCAATCAGCCCCAGCATTTT.

The chain links TRBV20-1 to TRBJ2-3; perhaps D is TRBD1 or TRBD2 (5 bases each). CDR3 length: 17 residues. Germline CDR1 is DFQATT and CDR2 is SNEGSKA (reference sequence). With 3 bases removed from V and 4 bases from J, the gap between germline ends came to 23 bases. The CDR3 nucleotides are TGCAGTGCTAGTGGGTGGATCACTGTGAGAGGGGCAGATACGCAGTATTTT. As protein: CSASGWITVRGADTQYF.

This clonotype was counted many times. The chain combines TRBV4-2 with TRBJ2-5, with D perhaps being TRBD1 or TRBD2 (6 bases each). Trimming shortened V by 0 bases and J by 3 bases, and 17 bases separated the two germline ends. From germline, CDR1 is LGHNA and CDR2 YNFKEQ. This CDR3 contains 17 residues. CDR3 DNA: TGTGCCAGCAGCCAAGATAAGGGGGGCCGATTTGAAGAGACCCAGTACTTC. Translating gives CASSQDKGGRFEETQYF.

Note on this clonotype: A junction boundary mismatches the germline segment, possibly from a read error. The V gene is TRBV3-1, the J gene TRBJ2-1; 8 bases match TRBD2. The CDR3 sequence is 15 residues long. Germline-derived CDR1 and CDR2 are LGHDT and YNNKEL (reference sequence). CDR3 region: CACSQDSGVYNEQFF. In nucleotides, the CDR3 is TGTGCCTGCAGCCAAGATAGCGGGGTCTACAATGAGCAGTTCTTC.

This clonotype was seen many times. The rearrangement joins TRBV20-1 to TRBJ2-1; TRBD2 might be the D (7 bases). The CDR3 runs to 14 residues. In germline, CDR1 is DFQATT, CDR2 SNEGSKA (reference sequence). Trimming removed 4 bases from V and 8 bases from J, with 18 bases in between. CDR3 sequence reads: CSANPGGPKDEQFF. CDR3 DNA: TGCAGTGCTAACCCCGGGGGGCCCAAGGATGAGCAGTTCTTC.

This clonotype was detected a few times. The chain employs TRBV12-3 or TRBV12-4 and TRBJ2-5; TRBD2 aligns across 7 bases. The CDR3 extends over 15 amino acids. The V and J ends lost 5 bases and 2 bases, in that order; junction bases with no gene match: 8. The CDR3 DNA sequence: TGTGCCAGCAGTACTGGGGGGGGGAATCAAGAGACCCAGTACTTC. It encodes CASSTGGGNQETQYF.

About this clonotype: This could be a read error, since a much larger clone is one nucleotide away. The gene calls are TRBV12-3 or TRBV12-4 and TRBJ1-6, with D perhaps TRBD1 (6 bases). This CDR3 has 15 residues. CDR3 in amino acids: CASSFSEGGHSPPHF. The CDR3 DNA sequence: TGTGCCAGCAGTTTCAGTGAGGGGGGTCATTCACCCCCCCACTTT.

At least ten counts were recorded for this clonotype. This chain joins TRBV12-3 or TRBV12-4 and TRBJ1-6, with D tentatively TRBD1 (5 bases). The CDR3 has 13 amino acids. Trimming removed 2 bases at V and 10 bases at J, with 9 bases between. This CDR3 is CASSLKGRSPLHF. CDR3 coding DNA: TGTGCCAGCAGTTTAAAGGGGAGATCACCCCTCCACTTT.

This clonotype was seen only a few times. The chain carries TRBV9 and TRBJ2-5; 7 bases align to TRBD1. There are 14 residues in the CDR3. With V trimmed by 4 bases and J by 2 bases, 5 bases remained unmatched. CDR1 is SGDLS, CDR2 YYNGEE, per germline. The CDR3 protein is CASSSQGRQETQYF. The DNA of the CDR3 is TGTGCCAGCAGCTCACAGGGGCGGCAAGAGACCCAGTACTTC.

The V gene is TRBV20-1, the J gene TRBJ2-3, with 7 bases aligning to TRBD2. The V and J ends lost 5 bases and 4 bases, in that order; junction bases with no gene match: 6. This CDR3 region has 13 residues. Germline values: CDR1 DFQATT, CDR2 SNEGSKA (reference sequence). In nucleotides, the CDR3 is TGCAGTGCTCTGGGAGGGTTCGCAGATACGCAGTATTTT. It specifies CSALGGFADTQYF.

V gene TRBV7-2 combines with J gene TRBJ2-7; D possibly corresponds to TRBD1 (5 bases). V lost 4 bases and J lost 0, with 10 bases in between. This CDR3 is built from 14 residues. Per the germline V gene, CDR1 is SGHTA and CDR2 is FQGNSA. The CDR3 region is CASSSGRVSYEQYF. Written as DNA, the CDR3 is TGTGCCAGCAGCTCAGGCAGGGTCTCCTACGAGCAGTACTTC. The full variable domain, with the rest looked up from reference TRBV7-2 and TRBJ2-7, is GAGVSQSPSNKVTEKGKDVELRCDPISGHTALYWYRQSLGQGLEFLIYFQGNSAPDKSGLPSDRFSAERTGGSVSTLTIQRTQQEDSAVYLCASSSGRVSYEQYFGPGTRLTVT.

The chain employs TRBV5-5 and TRBJ1-1; 7 nucleotides line up with TRBD1. CDR3 length: 16 amino acids. Germline V gene data show CDR1 as SGHKS and CDR2 as YYEKEE (reference sequence). V trimming: 4 bases; J trimming: 0 bases; junction bases outside the gene matches: 9. The CDR3 loop is CASSPRGGRLNTEAFF. The CDR3 DNA reads TGTGCCAGCAGCCCCAGGGGGGGCAGACTGAACACTGAAGCTTTCTTT.

The rearrangement links TRBV4-3 to TRBJ2-1, with 9 bases lining up with TRBD1. The J call is in doubt because the DNA end fits TRBJ2-7 better. CDR1 LGHNA and CDR2 YSLEER come from the germline V gene. This CDR3 comprises 19 residues. CDR3 in amino acids: CASSQGPARRDRESNEQYF. In DNA, the CDR3 is TGCGCCAGCAGCCAAGGTCCCGCTCGGCGGGACAGGGAATCCAATGAGCAGTACTTC.

The chain links TRBV7-2 to TRBJ1-5, with D perhaps matching TRBD1 (5 bases). The germline V and J ends were trimmed by 1 base and 15 bases, with 13 bases remaining between them. In germline, CDR1 is SGHTA, CDR2 FQGNSA. The CDR3 runs 12 residues. CDR3 DNA sequence: TGTGCCAGCAGCTTAGAGGCGGGGGAGTCGCATTTT. Protein: CASSLEAGESHF.

The V and J genes are TRBV6-5 and TRBJ2-1; no definite D call. Deletions cut 4 bases from V and 10 bases from J, with 17 bases between. The CDR3 loop spans 14 amino acids. Germline CDR1 is MNHEY and CDR2 is SVGAGI. The CDR3, as DNA: TGTGCCAGCAGTTCATCGGTACCACCCAGGGAGCAGTTCTTC. It specifies CASSSSVPPREQFF.

The rearrangement uses TRBV20-1 and TRBJ2-1, with D possibly TRBD1 on 5 matching bases. This CDR3 comprises 15 residues. Trimming pared 1 base from V and 4 bases from J, leaving 14 bases between. CDR1 is DFQATT, CDR2 SNEGSKA, per germline (reference sequence). The CDR3 is CSARVRASGYNEQFF. CDR3 sequence (DNA): TGCAGTGCTAGAGTCCGGGCCTCAGGGTACAATGAGCAGTTCTTC.

The chain couples TRBV20-1 to TRBJ2-4; D is unresolved. V was clipped by 3 bases and J by 2 bases, with 8 bases between them. From germline, CDR1 is DFQATT and CDR2 SNEGSKA (reference sequence). The CDR3 covers 13 residues. The CDR3 sequence: CSASTATKNIQYF. The CDR3 nucleotides read TGCAGTGCTAGTACAGCAACCAAAAACATTCAGTACTTC.

This clonotype showed up just a few times. The chain links TRBV6-2 or TRBV6-3 to TRBJ2-5, with D tentatively TRBD1 or TRBD2 (5 bases each). Trimming removed 4 bases from V and 3 bases from J, with 15 bases in between. The CDR3 sequence is 15 residues long. CDR1 and CDR2 from the germline V gene are MNHEY and SVGEGT. The chain's CDR3 is CASSLYRGTEETQYF. The CDR3, as DNA: TGTGCCAGCAGTTTATACCGAGGGACCGAAGAGACCCAGTACTTC.

The chain couples TRBV3-1 to TRBJ2-2, with TRBD1 matching over 12 bases. CDR3 length equals 17 residues. Per the germline V gene, CDR1 is LGHDT and CDR2 is YNNKEL (reference sequence). V lost 4 bases, J lost 7 bases, and 10 bases stayed unmatched. For the CDR3, the DNA is TGTGCCAGCAGCCGCCTATGGGGGACAGGGGGCATCGGGGAGCTGTTTTTT. This sequence encodes CASSRLWGTGGIGELFF.

The J gene is TRBJ2-1, the V gene TRBV19, with D perhaps matching TRBD2 (5 bases). Germline loops: CDR1 LNHDA, CDR2 SQIVND (reference sequence). The V end was cut by 3 bases, the J end by 1 base, with 7 bases between. The CDR3 extends over 14 amino acids. This chain's CDR3 is CASSIQRSYNEQFF. The CDR3 DNA reads TGTGCCAGTAGTATTCAGCGGTCCTACAATGAGCAGTTCTTC. Full variable domain (remainder filled in from reference TRBV19 and TRBJ2-1): DGGITQSPKYLFRKEGQNVTLSCEQNLNHDAMYWYRQDPGQGLRLIYYSQIVNDFQKGDIAEGYSVSREKKESFPLTVTSAQKNPTAFYLCASSIQRSYNEQFFGPGTRLTVL.